One and the same sample provided the 30 T cell receptor beta chains below, sequenced in a study of post-analysis software for immune sequencing data. Study findings and constraints: Patients had higher frequencies than controls of five TRBV segments, including TRBV5-6, TRBV5-1 and TRBV20-1.

The TCR beta cDNA libraries carried unique molecular identifiers. TCRdb reprocessed the PCR reads with MiXCR, giving one entry per CDR3 protein. The data contain some 450,000 distinct CDR3 sequences, approximately 46% of them singletons. Their antigens are not known. Source material: blood. These receptors were taken from a girl between 10 and 17 years old with multiple sclerosis.

The rearrangement joins TRBV7-2 to TRBJ2-3, with 14 nucleotides matching TRBD2. This CDR3 is built from 17 residues. Germline V gives CDR1 SGHTA, CDR2 FQGNSA. V gave up 0 bases and J gave up 4 bases; unmatched junction bases: 3. The CDR3 protein is CASSLAGTSGGPDTQYF. Here the CDR3 DNA reads TGTGCCAGCAGCTTAGCAGGGACTAGCGGGGGCCCAGATACGCAGTATTTT.

The V gene is TRBV7-9, the J gene TRBJ2-1; tentative D call: TRBD2 (5 bases). Deletions cut 8 bases from V and 6 bases from J, with 11 bases between. The CDR3 length is 12 residues. CDR1 and CDR2 from the germline V gene are SEHNR and FQNEAQ (reference sequence). CDR3 DNA: TGTGCCAGCCGGCTAGCCGGCAATGAGCAGTTCTTC. Translation: CASRLAGNEQFF.

Only a few counts were recorded for this clonotype. V is TRBV20-1 and J is TRBJ2-7; D might be TRBD1 or TRBD2, each matching 5 bases. The last part of the DNA fits TRBJ2-5 better; the J call may be wrong. The length of the CDR3 is 11 residues. In germline, CDR1 is DFQATT, CDR2 SNEGSKA (reference sequence). Here the CDR3 DNA reads TGCAGTGCACCGGGGCCGGAGACCCAGTACTTC. The encoded protein is CSAPGPETQYF.

CDR3: CSASTDSMTYNEQFF. CDR3 in DNA: TGCAGTGCTAGTACAGATTCCATGACCTACAATGAGCAGTTCTTC. The genes are TRBV20-1 and TRBJ2-1; unclear D gene. The CDR3 has 15 amino acids. V lost 3 bases, J lost 2 bases, and 14 bases lay in between. Germline V lookup: CDR1 DFQATT, CDR2 SNEGSKA (reference sequence).

The chain has TRBV6-1 and TRBJ2-5; D call uncertain. The V gene's germline CDR1 is MNHNS and CDR2 SASEGT. Trimming took 11 bases from V and 3 from J, leaving 4 bases between them. The CDR3 length is 9 residues. The CDR3 here is CAVKETQYF. CDR3 nucleotides: TGTGCCGTCAAAGAGACCCAGTACTTC.

Only a few counts were recorded for this clonotype. The chain has TRBV7-2 and TRBJ2-5; D is ambiguous. CDR1 SGHTA and CDR2 FQGNSA come from the germline V gene. The CDR3 is 14 residues long. Trimming removed 1 base at V and 3 bases at J, with 9 bases between. CDR3 sequence (DNA): TGTGCCAGCAGCTTAGTGACGAGAGAAGAGACCCAGTACTTC. Its translation is CASSLVTREETQYF. The full variable domain, rest sourced from reference TRBV7-2 and TRBJ2-5, is GAGVSQSPSNKVTEKGKDVELRCDPISGHTALYWYRQSLGQGLEFLIYFQGNSAPDKSGLPSDRFSAERTGGSVSTLTIQRTQQEDSAVYLCASSLVTREETQYFGPGTRLLVL.

This rearrangement joins TRBV10-3 to TRBJ2-3, with 11 bases matching TRBD2. After removal of 4 bases from V and 0 bases from J, the junction contained 6 bases not matched to a gene. The CDR3 spans 17 residues. Germline V gene lookup returns CDR1 ENHRY and CDR2 SYGVKD. The CDR3 is CAISGLAGPLSTDTQYF. The CDR3 nucleotides are TGTGCCATCAGTGGACTAGCGGGACCTCTGAGCACAGATACGCAGTATTTT.

This clonotype appeared once. The rearrangement links TRBV20-1 to TRBJ2-7; TRBD1 matches 11 bases. In germline, CDR1 is DFQATT, CDR2 SNEGSKA (reference sequence). After removal of 6 bases from V and 3 bases from J, the junction contained 10 bases not matched to a gene. This CDR3 spans 15 amino acids. DNA of the CDR3: TGCAGTGCCGGACAGGGGGCGTCTACGGTCTACGAGCAGTACTTC. Its translation is CSAGQGASTVYEQYF.

This clonotype occurred once. The rearrangement uses TRBV5-1 and TRBJ2-5; TRBD1 aligns across 7 bases. The J call may be faulty, since TRBJ2-7 better matches the DNA end. This CDR3 comprises 15 residues. Germline V CDR1 and CDR2: SGHRS, YFSETQ. The CDR3: CASSLRPTGIGEQYF. Written as DNA, the CDR3 is TGCGCCAGCAGCTTGCGGCCGACAGGGATCGGCGAGCAGTACTTC.

This clonotype was counted between two and nine times. This chain joins TRBV15 and TRBJ2-3; the D gene could be TRBD1 or TRBD2 (5 bases each). Germline V gene lookup returns CDR1 LNHNV and CDR2 YYDKDF (reference sequence). The V end was cut by 8 bases, the J end by 9 bases, with 15 bases between. The CDR3 contains 12 residues. This CDR3 reads CATGDPYRTQYF. Written as DNA, the CDR3 is TGTGCCACCGGGGACCCCTATCGAACGCAGTATTTT.

The sample holds a few counts of this clonotype. V gene TRBV12-3 or TRBV12-4 combines with J gene TRBJ2-1; no reliable D call. The CDR3 sequence is 13 residues long. V lost 1 base to trimming and J lost 6 bases, with 7 bases between them. The CDR3 DNA follows: TGTGCCAGCAGTTTAGTCCGTCGCAATGAGCAGTTCTTC. As protein: CASSLVRRNEQFF.

This sequence joins TRBV20-1 and TRBJ1-4, with 7 bases that match TRBD1. Germline-derived CDR1 and CDR2 are DFQATT and SNEGSKA (reference sequence). J was trimmed by 8 bases and V by 6 bases; bases with no gene match: 9. This CDR3 is built from 13 residues. The CDR3 nucleotides are TGCAGTGCCCATGACAGGGTGGAAGAAAAACTGTTTTTT. This encodes CSAHDRVEEKLFF.

The chain's CDR3 is CASRTGGVDYGYTF. For the CDR3, the DNA is TGTGCCAGCAGGACTGGGGGGGTAGACTATGGCTACACCTTC. This chain joins TRBV27 and TRBJ1-2, with D possibly being TRBD1 (5 bases). The germline V and J ends were trimmed by 6 bases and 3 bases, with 14 bases remaining between them. Germline CDR1 and CDR2: MNHEY and SMNVEV (reference sequence). This CDR3 has 14 residues.

This clonotype has more than one count but fewer than ten. V gene TRBV27 combines with J gene TRBJ2-1; 8 bases match TRBD2. There are 16 residues in the CDR3. Germline V gene lookup returns CDR1 MNHEY and CDR2 SMNVEV (reference sequence). V was clipped by 7 bases and J by 3 bases; unmatched bases: 11. CDR3 sequence reads: CASTRNRLAGYNEQFF. DNA of the CDR3: TGTGCCAGCACCCGAAATCGGCTAGCGGGCTACAATGAGCAGTTCTTC.

The rearrangement links TRBV5-1 to TRBJ1-1, with D possibly TRBD1 on 5 matching bases. Deletions cut 2 bases from V and 0 bases from J, with 14 bases between. CDR1 and CDR2 from the germline V gene are SGHRS and YFSETQ. CDR3 size: 16 residues. DNA of the CDR3: TGCGCCAGCAGCTTAGACGGTGAGGGGATGAACACTGAAGCTTTCTTT. It codes for CASSLDGEGMNTEAFF.

The gene calls are TRBV4-3 and TRBJ2-7; D is undetermined. Germline V lookup: CDR1 LGHNA, CDR2 YSLEER. V gave up 0 bases and J gave up 2 bases, with 11 bases separating them. There are 15 residues in the CDR3. The CDR3 sequence is CASSQDQGFAYEQYF. The CDR3 DNA is TGCGCCAGCAGCCAAGATCAAGGCTTTGCCTACGAGCAGTACTTC.

This chain uses TRBV12-5 with TRBJ2-2, with 7 positions matching TRBD2. The CDR3 length is 16 residues. V lost 1 base, J lost 4 bases, and 6 bases stayed unmatched. Germline CDR1 and CDR2: LGHNT and FRNRAP. The CDR3 DNA follows: TGTGCTAGTGGTTTGGGACGGGGGGAGAGCACCGGGGAGCTGTTTTTT. Amino acid sequence: CASGLGRGESTGELFF.

The V and J genes are TRBV3-1 and TRBJ2-4; the D is unclear. V lost 4 bases, J lost 1 base, and 11 bases lay in between. CDR1 and CDR2 (germline): LGHDT, YNNKEL (reference sequence). CDR3 length: 15 residues. CDR3 nucleotide sequence: TGTGCCAGCAGCCCCGTACCCCCGGCCAAAAACATTCAGTACTTC. Translation: CASSPVPPAKNIQYF.

The chain has TRBV12-3 or TRBV12-4 and TRBJ2-7; possible D gene TRBD2, 7 bases. This CDR3 has 13 amino acids. The V and J ends lost 1 base and 6 bases respectively, with 10 bases between them. The CDR3 DNA sequence: TGTGCCAGCAGTTTAGGGGCGGGGGCCGAGCAGTACTTC. This gives the protein CASSLGAGAEQYF.

The chain recombines TRBV29-1 with TRBJ1-2, with TRBD1 matching over 9 bases. From germline, CDR1 is SQVTM and CDR2 ANQGSEA. V gave up 1 base and J gave up 0 bases; unmatched junction bases: 9. This CDR3 region has 17 residues. The CDR3 protein is CSVEGATGGSPNYGYTF. In nucleotides, the CDR3 is TGCAGCGTTGAAGGCGCGACAGGGGGTTCCCCTAACTATGGCTACACCTTC. Supplemented by reference TRBV29-1 and TRBJ1-2, the full variable domain reads SAVISQKPSRDICQRGTSLTIQCQVDSQVTMMFWYRQQPGQSLTLIATANQGSEATYESGFVIDKFPISRPNLTFSTLTVSNMSPEDSSIYLCSVEGATGGSPNYGYTFGSGTRLTVV.

The V gene is TRBV12-3 or TRBV12-4, the J gene TRBJ2-7; a possible D gene is TRBD2 (5 bases). The V and J ends lost 1 base and 3 bases respectively, with 10 bases between them. CDR3 size: 14 residues. CDR3 nucleotide sequence: TGTGCCAGCAGTTTAGACGGGATCGGCTACGAGCAGTACTTC. Translation: CASSLDGIGYEQYF.

The chain joins TRBV15 to TRBJ1-5; maybe TRBD1 (5 bases). Trimming took 3 bases from V and 0 from J, leaving 9 bases between them. Looked up from germline, CDR1 is LNHNV and CDR2 is YYDKDF (reference sequence). CDR3 length: 15 residues. CDR3 sequence: CATSRGDSSNQPQHF. DNA of the CDR3: TGTGCCACCAGCAGGGGTGACAGTAGCAATCAGCCCCAGCATTTT.

As DNA, the CDR3 is TGTGCCAGCAGCCTTGGGACAGGAAGCCCCGGGGAGCTGTTTTTT. Its protein product is CASSLGTGSPGELFF. V gene TRBV28 combines with J gene TRBJ2-2; TRBD1 agrees at 8 bases. Losses at the gene ends were 6 bases for V and 6 bases for J; bases not matched to a gene: 9. The CDR3 totals 15 residues. The germline V gene has CDR1 MDHEN and CDR2 SYDVKM.

The chain employs TRBV7-2 and TRBJ2-7; TRBD2 matches at 7 bases. J lost 4 bases, V lost 2 bases, and 8 bases had no gene match. The CDR3 has 15 amino acids. Germline CDR1 SGHTA, CDR2 FQGNSA. The chain's CDR3 is CASSLLAGAGYEQYF. The CDR3 DNA reads TGTGCCAGCAGCTTATTGGCGGGAGCAGGTTACGAGCAGTACTTC.

The chain couples TRBV3-1 to TRBJ2-4; a weak D match, TRBD1 (5 bases). The assigned J gene may be wrong: the sequence end matches TRBJ2-7 better. CDR3 length: 15 residues. CDR1 is LGHDT, CDR2 YNNKEL, per germline (reference sequence). The DNA of the CDR3 is TGTGCCAGCAGCCAAAGGGGAAGGGGCCTCAACGAGCAGTACTTC. It codes for CASSQRGRGLNEQYF.

In its sample, this clonotype was seen a few times. The chain has TRBV4-2 and TRBJ1-2; D gene unclear. This CDR3 spans 14 amino acids. V lost 4 bases, J lost 4 bases, and 13 bases lay in between. Germline CDR1 is LGHNA and CDR2 is YNFKEQ. The CDR3 loop is CASSRDGDTYGYTF. CDR3 DNA: TGTGCCAGCAGCCGAGACGGAGACACCTATGGCTACACCTTC.

The table lists this clonotype with a few counts. V is TRBV27 and J is TRBJ2-4; D is possibly TRBD1 (5 bases). Deletions cut 5 bases from V and 2 bases from J, with 16 bases between. Germline CDR1 and CDR2: MNHEY and SMNVEV (reference sequence). This CDR3 contains 16 residues. DNA of the CDR3: TGTGCCAGCAGTCCCATTGACACAGGTCCCAAAAACATTCAGTACTTC. Translating gives CASSPIDTGPKNIQYF.

V and J are TRBV10-3 and TRBJ1-5; a weak D match, TRBD1 (5 bases). This CDR3 is 13 amino acids long. The V end was cut by 10 bases, the J end by 4 bases, with 14 bases between. The germline gives CDR1 ENHRY, CDR2 SYGVKD. CDR3 in amino acids: CATGETENQPQHF. The DNA for the CDR3 is TGTGCCACGGGAGAGACAGAGAATCAGCCCCAGCATTTT.

Of note for this clonotype: One end of the junction is discordant with germline, which a read error may explain. The V call is TRBV12-3 or TRBV12-4, the J call TRBJ2-6; D is possibly TRBD1 (6 bases). The CDR3 extends over 15 amino acids. The CDR3 sequence: CASREATGGTNVLTF. CDR3 coding DNA: TGTGCCAGCAGGGAGGCGACAGGTGGGACCAACGTCCTGACTTTC.

This clonotype has only one observation. The rearrangement links TRBV6-1 to TRBJ2-4; 13 bases line up with TRBD2. Trimming removed 0 bases from V and 1 base from J; junction bases left unmatched: 6. The CDR3 loop spans 19 amino acids. CDR1 is MNHNS, CDR2 SASEGT, per germline. This chain's CDR3 is CASSEAGTSGNVAKNIQYF. The CDR3 DNA is TGTGCCAGCAGTGAAGCGGGGACTAGCGGGAACGTGGCCAAAAACATTCAGTACTTC.